This T cell receptor beta chain was sequenced during a study of T cell repertoires in cytomegalovirus infection. Study context: CMV epitopes in the study were HLA-C-restricted (recently identified) and HLA-B-restricted (well studied). Broader study findings: The study found HLA-C-restricted CMV-specific TCR beta clonotypes dominating the ex vivo response.

This clonotype has only a few counts. What it binds is not known. The V and J ends lost 4 bases and 2 bases respectively, with 9 bases between them. The CDR3 is 14 residues long. CDR1 MNHEY and CDR2 SVGEGT come from the germline V gene. TCRdb analysed the reads with MiXCR anew, one entry per CDR3 protein. This sample has roughly 920,000 distinct CDR3 sequences, with approximately 31% found just once. The sequenced sample was cultured CD8+ T cells from PBMCs, obtained from culture after CMV antigen stimulation. The clonotype comes from a human donor in good health (CMV status not recorded). Some clones in this sample may be carry-over from other donors' samples. The chain is built from TRBV6-2 or TRBV6-3 and TRBJ2-1; no definite D call. CDR3 in DNA: TGTGCCAGCAGTTCCACCAATCCCTACAATGAGCAGTTCTTC. The encoded protein is CASSSTNPYNEQFF.